This passage covers 22 T cell receptor beta chains from one sample sequenced in a study of PD-1 blockade in classical Hodgkin lymphoma. Data came from immunoSEQ multiplex PCR; TCRdb stores just in-frame clones and leaves some out. The sample yields tens of thousands of clones, 90% seen once. Regarding time point: cycle 4 day 1 (C4D1), after around six weeks of nivolumab. Relapse was seen in all patients after autologous stem cell transplantation, and brentuximab vedotin exposure was variable. Sample: peripheral blood mononuclear cells (PBMCs), taken before the fourth cycle of nivolumab. These receptors all stem from a human donor with classical Hodgkin lymphoma.

This clone has only a few counts. V gene TRBV7-3 combines with J gene TRBJ1-1, with TRBD1 matching 8 bases. Germline CDR1 and CDR2: SGHTA and FQGTGA. The CDR3 consists of 14 residues. With 5 bases clipped from V and 3 bases from J, the junction kept 5 bases outside the gene matches. CDR3 coding DNA: TGTGCCAGCAGCGCGGACAGGGTTGACACTGAAGCTTTCTTT. It yields the protein CASSADRVDTEAFF. Using reference TRBV7-3 and TRBJ1-1 for the parts outside the CDR3, the full variable domain is GAGVSQTPSNKVTEKGKYVELRCDPISGHTALYWYRQSLGQGPEFLIYFQGTGAADDSGLPNDRFFAVRPEGSVSTLKIQRTERGDSAVYLCASSADRVDTEAFFGQGTRLTVV.

The chain couples TRBV9 to TRBJ1-2; D might be TRBD1 (5 bases). Germline values: CDR1 SGDLS, CDR2 YYNGEE. The CDR3 sequence is 13 residues long. With 3 bases removed from V and 3 bases from J, the gap between germline ends came to 9 bases. The CDR3: CASSAGRDYGYTF. CDR3 nucleotides: TGTGCCAGCAGCGCCGGCAGGGACTATGGCTACACCTTC.

The chain couples TRBV6-5 to TRBJ2-7, with unresolved D. The CDR3 covers 15 residues. Germline-derived CDR1 and CDR2 are MNHEY and SVGAGI. The V gene lost 2 bases and the J gene lost 7 bases, with 18 bases spanning the gap. The CDR3 DNA is TGTGCCAGCAGTTACAGTAGAGGTACGTTGGCGGAGCAGTACTTC. Translated: CASSYSRGTLAEQYF.

V is TRBV18 and J is TRBJ1-3, with TRBD1 identical over 11 bases. Germline loops: CDR1 KGHSH, CDR2 LQKENI. The V gene end was trimmed by 4 bases and the J gene end by 1 base; junction bases not matched to a gene: 3. The CDR3 length is 16 residues. The CDR3 loop is CASSQGQGESGNTIYF. The CDR3, as DNA: TGTGCCAGCTCACAGGGACAGGGGGAGTCTGGAAACACCATATATTTT.

This clone was recorded only once. The rearrangement links TRBV5-6 to TRBJ1-6; perhaps TRBD1 as D (5 bases). This CDR3 spans 15 amino acids. Germline lookup yields CDR1 SGHDT and CDR2 YYEEEE. Trimming removed 7 bases at V and 0 bases at J, with 11 bases between. The CDR3 sequence is CASGTVSSYNSPLHF. CDR3 sequence (DNA): TGTGCCAGCGGGACTGTGAGCTCCTATAATTCACCCCTCCACTTT. The whole variable domain, filled in from reference TRBV5-6 and TRBJ1-6, reads DAGVTQSPTHLIKTRGQQVTLRCSPKSGHDTVSWYQQALGQGPQFIFQYYEEEERQRGNFPDRFSGHQFPNYSSELNVNALLLGDSALYLCASGTVSSYNSPLHFGNGTRLTVT.

The chain is built from TRBV5-4 and TRBJ2-3; unclear D gene. V was cut by 10 bases and J by 2 bases, with 26 bases left in between. CDR3 size: 17 residues. The germline gives CDR1 SGHNT, CDR2 YYREEE (reference sequence). The CDR3 here is CALGPPLPNQNTDTQYF. CDR3 sequence (DNA): TGTGCCTTAGGACCCCCCCTCCCAAATCAAAACACAGATACGCAGTATTTT.

The chain employs TRBV29-1 and TRBJ2-7, with a possible D match to TRBD1 (6 bases). This CDR3 is 12 amino acids long. V was trimmed by 7 bases and J by 3 bases, leaving 13 bases between them. Per the germline V gene, CDR1 is SQVTM and CDR2 is ANQGSEA. As DNA, the CDR3 is TGCAGCGCCCGGAGAGGGGGCTACGAGCAGTACTTC. Protein sequence: CSARRGGYEQYF.

J is TRBJ2-1 and V is TRBV6-5; weak D call: TRBD2 (7 bases). Between the trimmed V and J ends, which lost 6 bases and 6 bases, there was a span of 18 bases. The germline CDR1 and CDR2 sequences are MNHEY and SVGAGI. The CDR3 loop spans 15 amino acids. CDR3 residues: CASSPSGGFGNEQFF. As DNA, the CDR3 is TGTGCCAGCAGCCCCTCGGGGGGCTTTGGCAATGAGCAGTTCTTC.

The chain combines TRBV10-3 with TRBJ1-1; a weak D match, TRBD1 (6 bases). There are 16 residues in the CDR3. Germline V gives CDR1 ENHRY, CDR2 SYGVKD. Trimming took off 0 bases at V and 0 bases at J, with 11 bases between the two ends. The CDR3 nucleotides read TGTGCCATCAGTGAGTCAGGACAGCGGATGAACACTGAAGCTTTCTTT. It encodes CAISESGQRMNTEAFF.

The chain recombines TRBV2 with TRBJ1-1, with D maybe TRBD1 (5 bases). The V end lost 2 bases, the J end lost 4 bases, and 11 bases lay between the germline ends. Germline CDR1 SNHLY, CDR2 FYNNEI. This CDR3 is 14 amino acids long. The CDR3, as DNA: TGTGCCAGCAGTGAACGGGGGGGGGTCACTGAAGCTTTCTTT. It is translated as CASSERGGVTEAFF.

The V and J genes are TRBV6-1 and TRBJ1-1; D unresolved. The CDR3 runs 18 residues. Germline assignment: CDR1 MNHNS and CDR2 SASEGT. The ends were cut back, 4 bases at V and 3 bases at J, with 24 bases in the middle. The CDR3 bases are TGTGCCAGCAGTGGGCTCGCGCCGATAAGTGGCTTGGACACTGAAGCTTTCTTT. Translated, it gives CASSGLAPISGLDTEAFF.

This clone has a single count. The rearrangement joins TRBV30 to TRBJ1-6; D ambiguous. V gave up 0 bases and J gave up 4 bases, with 10 bases separating them. This CDR3 spans 15 amino acids. The germline CDR1 and CDR2 sequences are GTSNPN and SVGIG (reference sequence). CDR3 amino acids: CAWSVGTGYNSPLHF. In DNA, the CDR3 is TGTGCCTGGAGTGTAGGAACGGGATATAATTCACCCCTCCACTTT.

The rearrangement links TRBV5-1 to TRBJ2-7, with 9 bases fitting TRBD1. Germline CDR1 is SGHRS and CDR2 is YFSETQ. V was pared by 4 bases and J by 1 base, with 9 bases of the junction left unmatched. The CDR3 is made up of 16 amino acids. In DNA form, the CDR3 reads TGCGCCAGCAGCCGACCCCGGGACAGGGCTTCCTACGAGCAGTACTTC. It codes for CASSRPRDRASYEQYF.

V usage is TRBV5-1 and J usage is TRBJ1-1; unclear D gene. Per the germline V gene, CDR1 is SGHRS and CDR2 is YFSETQ. V lost 5 bases, J lost 4 bases, and 9 bases lay in between. CDR3 size: 12 residues. The CDR3 sequence is CASRGSGTEAFF. Written as DNA, the CDR3 is TGCGCCAGCAGGGGGTCCGGCACTGAAGCTTTCTTT.

The J gene is TRBJ2-5, the V gene TRBV5-1; 8 bases line up with TRBD1. The germline V gene has CDR1 SGHRS and CDR2 YFSETQ. With V trimmed by 7 bases and J by 5 bases, 1 base remained unmatched. CDR3 length: 11 residues. This chain's CDR3 is CASQGAETQYF. CDR3 sequence (DNA): TGCGCCAGCCAGGGGGCCGAGACCCAGTACTTC.

The chain uses TRBV6-5 and TRBJ2-7; a possible D gene is TRBD1 (6 bases). CDR3 length: 13 residues. The germline CDR1 and CDR2 sequences are MNHEY and SVGAGI. Trimming took off 5 bases at V and 3 bases at J, with 11 bases between the two ends. CDR3 sequence: CASSPGDGYEQYF. The CDR3 DNA sequence: TGTGCCAGCAGTCCAGGGGACGGCTACGAGCAGTACTTC.

The chain has TRBV6-5 and TRBJ1-1; no clear D gene. The CDR3 contains 14 residues. Germline V lookup: CDR1 MNHEY, CDR2 SVGAGI. V was cut by 5 bases and J by 5 bases, with 15 bases left in between. The CDR3 sequence is CASSPLVGGTEAFF. The DNA of the CDR3 is TGTGCCAGCAGTCCACTGGTTGGCGGGACTGAAGCTTTCTTT.

The rearrangement joins TRBV30 to TRBJ1-1; the D is unclear. This CDR3 is 15 amino acids long. The V end was cut by 0 bases, the J end by 3 bases, with 14 bases between. Germline CDR1 GTSNPN, CDR2 SVGIG (reference sequence). In nucleotides, the CDR3 is TGTGCCTGGAGTGTGTCGGCTGGTGGGGACACTGAAGCTTTCTTT. It translates to CAWSVSAGGDTEAFF.

The chain carries TRBV6-1 and TRBJ2-3; 8 nucleotides agree with TRBD2. The junction had 2 bases not matched to a gene; V was cut back by 6 bases and J by 3 bases. This CDR3 spans 13 amino acids. Germline CDR1 is MNHNS and CDR2 is SASEGT. The CDR3 region is CASSGGATDTQYF. The CDR3, as DNA: TGTGCCAGCAGCGGGGGGGCGACAGATACGCAGTATTTT.

The chain is built from TRBV11-3 and TRBJ2-3; TRBD2 aligns across 8 bases. V was pared by 1 base and J by 4 bases, with 7 bases of the junction left unmatched. Germline CDR1 SGHNT, CDR2 YENEEA. This CDR3 region has 16 residues. The CDR3 sequence is CASSLGSGVVADTQYF. CDR3 nucleotides: TGTGCCAGCAGCTTAGGTAGCGGGGTCGTCGCAGATACGCAGTATTTT.

This clone was observed a single time. The gene calls are TRBV5-8 and TRBJ2-1; D not resolved. The CDR3 consists of 11 residues. The V gene's germline CDR1 is SGHTS and CDR2 YDEGEE. V dropped 2 bases and J dropped 7 bases, with 4 bases sitting between them. The CDR3 DNA follows: TGTGCCAGCAGCTTCTTAAATGAGCAGTTCTTC. Amino acid sequence: CASSFLNEQFF.

This clone was detected a few times. The rearrangement uses TRBV10-3 and TRBJ2-1, with 9 bases fitting TRBD1. Germline V gene data show CDR1 as ENHRY and CDR2 as SYGVKD. The CDR3 is 15 amino acids. V lost 6 bases and J lost 6; bases outside the gene matches: 9. For the CDR3, the DNA is TGTGCCATCAGACCGTCTGAGACAGGGGGCAATGAGCAGTTCTTC. Protein: CAIRPSETGGNEQFF.